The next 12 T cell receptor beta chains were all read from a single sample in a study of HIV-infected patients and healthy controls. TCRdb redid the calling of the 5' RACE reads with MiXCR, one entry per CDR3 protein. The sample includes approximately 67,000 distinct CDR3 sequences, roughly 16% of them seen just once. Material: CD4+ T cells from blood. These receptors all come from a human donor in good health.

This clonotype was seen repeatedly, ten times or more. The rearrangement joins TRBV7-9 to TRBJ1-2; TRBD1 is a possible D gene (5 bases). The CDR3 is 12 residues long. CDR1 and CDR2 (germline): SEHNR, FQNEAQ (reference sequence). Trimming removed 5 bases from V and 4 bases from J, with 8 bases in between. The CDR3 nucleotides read TGTGCCAGCAGCCAGACAGCCTATGGCTACACCTTC. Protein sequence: CASSQTAYGYTF.

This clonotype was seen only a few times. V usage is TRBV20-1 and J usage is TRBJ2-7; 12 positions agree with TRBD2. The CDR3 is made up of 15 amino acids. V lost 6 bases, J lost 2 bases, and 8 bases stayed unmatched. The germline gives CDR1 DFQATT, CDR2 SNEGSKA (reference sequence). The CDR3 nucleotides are TGCAGTGCCCGAAAGACTAGCGGGGGACCCTACGAGCAGTACTTC. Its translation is CSARKTSGGPYEQYF.

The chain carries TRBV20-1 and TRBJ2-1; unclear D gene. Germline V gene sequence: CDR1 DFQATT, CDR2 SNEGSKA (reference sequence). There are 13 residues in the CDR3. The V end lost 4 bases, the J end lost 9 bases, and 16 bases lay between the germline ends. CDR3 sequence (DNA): TGCAGTGCTACCGGGCCAAGCCCAGGTGAGCAGTTCTTC. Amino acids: CSATGPSPGEQFF.

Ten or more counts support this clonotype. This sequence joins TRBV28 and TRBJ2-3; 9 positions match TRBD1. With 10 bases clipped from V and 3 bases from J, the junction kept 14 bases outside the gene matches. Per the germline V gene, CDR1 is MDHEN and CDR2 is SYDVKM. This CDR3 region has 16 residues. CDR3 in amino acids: CATSNGGTGWTDTQYF. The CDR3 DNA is TGTGCCACCTCCAACGGCGGGACAGGGTGGACAGATACGCAGTATTTT.

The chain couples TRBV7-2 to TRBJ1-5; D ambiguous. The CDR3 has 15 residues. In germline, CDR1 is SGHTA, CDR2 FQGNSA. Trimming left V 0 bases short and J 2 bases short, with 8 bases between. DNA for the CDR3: TGTGCCAGCAGCTTAGCGGACGGAGGCAATCAGCCCCAGCATTTT. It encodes CASSLADGGNQPQHF.

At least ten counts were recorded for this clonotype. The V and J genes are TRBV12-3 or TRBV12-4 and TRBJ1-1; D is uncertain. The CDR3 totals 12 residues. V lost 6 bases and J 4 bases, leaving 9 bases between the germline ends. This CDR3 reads CASSLTSTEAFF. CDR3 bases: TGTGCCAGCAGCCTCACGAGCACTGAAGCTTTCTTT.

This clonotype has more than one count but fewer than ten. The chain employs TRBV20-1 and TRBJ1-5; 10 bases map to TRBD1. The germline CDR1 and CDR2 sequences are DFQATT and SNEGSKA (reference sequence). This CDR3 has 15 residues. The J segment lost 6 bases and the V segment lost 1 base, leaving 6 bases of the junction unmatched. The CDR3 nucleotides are TGCAGTGCTAGAGGACAGGGGGCCGCAGTTCAGCCCCAGCATTTT. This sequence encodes CSARGQGAAVQPQHF.

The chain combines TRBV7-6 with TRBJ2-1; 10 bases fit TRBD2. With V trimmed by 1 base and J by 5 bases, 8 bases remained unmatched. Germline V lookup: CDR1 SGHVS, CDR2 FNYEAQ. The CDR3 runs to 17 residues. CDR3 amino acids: CASSLGPAGGPNNEQFF. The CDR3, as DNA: TGTGCCAGCAGCTTAGGGCCAGCGGGAGGGCCTAACAATGAGCAGTTCTTC.

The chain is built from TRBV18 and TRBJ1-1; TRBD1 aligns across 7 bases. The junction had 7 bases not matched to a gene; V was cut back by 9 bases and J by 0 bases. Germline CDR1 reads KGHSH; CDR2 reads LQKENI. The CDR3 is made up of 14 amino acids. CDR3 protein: CASRWDSLNTEAFF. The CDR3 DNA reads TGTGCCAGTCGCTGGGACAGTCTGAACACTGAAGCTTTCTTT. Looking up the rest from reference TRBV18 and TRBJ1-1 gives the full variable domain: NAGVMQNPRHLVRRRGQEARLRCSPMKGHSHVYWYRQLPEEGLKFMVYLQKENIIDESGMPKERFSAEFPKEGPSILRIQQVVRGDSAAYFCASRWDSLNTEAFFGQGTRLTVV.

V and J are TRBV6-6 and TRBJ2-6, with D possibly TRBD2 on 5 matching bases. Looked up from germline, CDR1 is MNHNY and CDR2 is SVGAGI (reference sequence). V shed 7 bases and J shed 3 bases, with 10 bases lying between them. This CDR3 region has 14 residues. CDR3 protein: CASILSGGANVLTF. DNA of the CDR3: TGTGCCAGCATTTTAAGCGGTGGGGCCAACGTCCTGACTTTC.

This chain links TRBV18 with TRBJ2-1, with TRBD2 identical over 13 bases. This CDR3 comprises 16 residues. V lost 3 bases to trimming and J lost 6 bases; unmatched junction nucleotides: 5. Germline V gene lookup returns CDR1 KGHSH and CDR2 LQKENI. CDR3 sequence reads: CASSPTSGRAVNEQFF. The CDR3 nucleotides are TGTGCCAGCTCACCCACTAGCGGGAGGGCCGTCAATGAGCAGTTCTTC.

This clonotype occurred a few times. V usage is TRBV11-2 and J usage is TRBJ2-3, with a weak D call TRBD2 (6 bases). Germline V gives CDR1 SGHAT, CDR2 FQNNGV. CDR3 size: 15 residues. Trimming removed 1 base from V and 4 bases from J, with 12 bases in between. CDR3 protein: CASSLVGGIPDTQYF. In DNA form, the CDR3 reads TGTGCCAGCAGCTTAGTGGGAGGTATCCCAGATACGCAGTATTTT.